Listed here are 21 T cell receptor beta chains from one sample, sequenced in a study of cytomegalovirus exposure and HLA in healthy donors. The PCR made use of 60 Vbeta and 13 Jbeta primers. Sequencing used immunoSEQ multiplex PCR; TCRdb keeps in-frame clones, though not all of them. Of over 150,000 clones in the sample, about 80% were seen once. Source material: PBMCs. The receptor set was obtained from a woman in her thirties in good health and CMV-seronegative.

This chain links TRBV18 with TRBJ1-1, with 8 bases aligning to TRBD1. The CDR3 is 16 residues long. The ends lost 6 bases at V and 2 bases at J; junction bases unmatched: 11. Germline CDR1 KGHSH, CDR2 LQKENI. The CDR3 loop reads CASSEEVTGGNTEAFF. For the CDR3, the DNA is TGTGCCAGCTCGGAAGAAGTAACAGGGGGTAACACTGAAGCTTTCTTT. Using reference TRBV18 and TRBJ1-1 for the parts outside the CDR3, the full variable domain is NAGVMQNPRHLVRRRGQEARLRCSPMKGHSHVYWYRQLPEEGLKFMVYLQKENIIDESGMPKERFSAEFPKEGPSILRIQQVVRGDSAAYFCASSEEVTGGNTEAFFGQGTRLTVV.

The chain combines TRBV18 with TRBJ1-4; 9 bases fit TRBD1. The CDR3 is made up of 15 amino acids. The V and J ends lost 4 bases and 8 bases, in that order; junction bases with no gene match: 8. From germline, CDR1 is KGHSH and CDR2 LQKENI. In DNA form, the CDR3 reads TGTGCCAGCTCACAAACTACAGGGGGCGGCGAAAAACTGTTTTTT. Protein product: CASSQTTGGGEKLFF. The full variable domain, with the rest looked up from reference TRBV18 and TRBJ1-4, is NAGVMQNPRHLVRRRGQEARLRCSPMKGHSHVYWYRQLPEEGLKFMVYLQKENIIDESGMPKERFSAEFPKEGPSILRIQQVVRGDSAAYFCASSQTTGGGEKLFFGSGTQLSVL.

V is TRBV28 and J is TRBJ1-4, with D perhaps matching TRBD1 (5 bases). The CDR3 spans 15 residues. The germline V gene encodes CDR1 MDHEN and CDR2 SYDVKM. With 5 bases removed from V and 5 bases from J, the gap between germline ends came to 15 bases. The CDR3: CASSDNSGFNEKLFF. CDR3 DNA sequence: TGTGCCAGCAGTGATAATTCAGGGTTCAATGAAAAACTGTTTTTT.

The rearrangement links TRBV7-8 to TRBJ2-1; weak D call: TRBD2 (6 bases). The CDR3 consists of 15 residues. The ends were cut back, 4 bases at V and 1 base at J, with 11 bases in the middle. The V gene's germline CDR1 is SGHVS and CDR2 FQNEAQ. CDR3 amino acids: CASSSEGKSYNEQFF. CDR3 in DNA: TGTGCCAGCAGCTCGGAGGGCAAATCCTACAATGAGCAGTTCTTC.

V and J are TRBV5-4 and TRBJ2-1, with a possible D match to TRBD1 (5 bases). The V gene's germline CDR1 is SGHNT and CDR2 YYREEE (reference sequence). V lost 1 base and J 7 bases, leaving 12 bases between the germline ends. The CDR3 covers 14 residues. CDR3 bases: TGTGCCAGCAGCTTGTCTTGGACACGGAATGAGCAGTTCTTC. Its translation: CASSLSWTRNEQFF.

CDR3 loop: CASSLGLAGANNEQFF. CDR3 nucleotide sequence: TGCGCCAGCAGCTTGGGGCTAGCGGGGGCCAACAATGAGCAGTTCTTC. The chain couples TRBV5-1 to TRBJ2-1, with 10 bases aligning to TRBD2. CDR1 is SGHRS, CDR2 YFSETQ, per germline. Trimming took 0 bases from V and 5 from J; bases not matched to a gene: 5. CDR3 length: 16 amino acids. Based on the CDR3 plus reference TRBV5-1 and TRBJ2-1, the full variable domain is KAGVTQTPRYLIKTRGQQVTLSCSPISGHRSVSWYQQTPGQGLQFLFEYFSETQRNKGNFPGRFSGRQFSNSRSEMNVSTLELGDSALYLCASSLGLAGANNEQFFGPGTRLTVL.

CDR3 sequence (DNA): TGTGCCGCGGGTCTAGCGGGAGACGAGCAGTACTTC. Its translation is CAAGLAGDEQYF. V gene TRBV6-5 combines with J gene TRBJ2-7; 10 bases fit TRBD2. CDR1 is MNHEY, CDR2 SVGAGI, per germline. This CDR3 has 12 residues. With V trimmed by 11 bases and J by 5 bases, 6 bases remained unmatched.

The V gene is TRBV6-6, the J gene TRBJ1-5, with D possibly TRBD1 on 6 matching bases. V shed 6 bases and J shed 5 bases, with 17 bases lying between them. Germline V gene lookup returns CDR1 MNHNY and CDR2 SVGAGI (reference sequence). The CDR3 spans 15 residues. CDR3 DNA sequence: TGTGCCAGCAGCCCCTGGGGGCAGGGTTATCAGCCCCAGCATTTT. Its translation is CASSPWGQGYQPQHF.

The chain combines TRBV2 with TRBJ2-7, with D perhaps matching TRBD2 (5 bases). V was clipped by 8 bases and J by 2 bases, with 16 bases between them. The CDR3 totals 14 residues. The germline CDR1 and CDR2 sequences are SNHLY and FYNNEI. CDR3 coding DNA: TGTGCCAGCGGCTCTGACGACGGGGCCTACGAGCAGTACTTC. This codes for CASGSDDGAYEQYF.

The rearrangement uses TRBV19 and TRBJ2-7; TRBD2 matches 8 bases. CDR1 and CDR2 (germline): LNHDA, SQIVND (reference sequence). V was clipped by 4 bases and J by 3 bases; unmatched bases: 11. CDR3 length: 16 residues. The CDR3 DNA follows: TGTGCCAGTAGTACTCTATCTAGCGGGCAGAACTACGAGCAGTACTTC. Encoded protein: CASSTLSSGQNYEQYF.

The genes are TRBV11-2 and TRBJ2-6; tentative D call: TRBD1 (5 bases). Germline CDR1 is SGHAT and CDR2 is FQNNGV. Trimming removed 4 bases from V and 0 bases from J, with 13 bases in between. The CDR3 consists of 17 residues. This chain's CDR3 is CASSSLQVSSGANVLTF. CDR3 sequence (DNA): TGTGCCAGCAGCTCTTTACAGGTCAGCTCTGGGGCCAACGTCCTGACTTTC.

This clone was counted only a few times. V is TRBV4-3 and J is TRBJ1-6; D perhaps matches TRBD1 (5 bases). Per germline, CDR1 LGHNA and CDR2 YSLEER. V gave up 4 bases and J gave up 6 bases, with 19 bases separating them. CDR3 length: 17 residues. The CDR3 DNA reads TGCGCCAGCAGCCCCTCTCCGGGACTCTTTGGTAATTCACCCCTCCACTTT. Its protein is CASSPSPGLFGNSPLHF.

The rearrangement uses TRBV28 and TRBJ1-3, with 7 bases lining up with TRBD1. The V gene end was trimmed by 3 bases and the J gene end by 0 bases; junction bases not matched to a gene: 8. Per the germline V gene, CDR1 is MDHEN and CDR2 is SYDVKM. The CDR3 loop spans 17 amino acids. In nucleotides, the CDR3 is TGTGCCAGCAGTTTTATCCAGGGGGAGATCTCTGGAAACACCATATATTTT. It translates to CASSFIQGEISGNTIYF.

The chain is built from TRBV6-1 and TRBJ2-1, with D maybe TRBD2 (6 bases). V was pared by 8 bases and J by 6 bases, with 17 bases between. Germline loops: CDR1 MNHNS, CDR2 SASEGT. The CDR3 has 14 amino acids. CDR3 residues: CASAPRGDLNEQFF. CDR3 nucleotides: TGTGCCAGCGCCCCGCGGGGAGATCTCAATGAGCAGTTCTTC.

This chain connects TRBV11-1 to TRBJ2-1; TRBD2 agrees at 8 bases. With 3 bases clipped from V and 0 bases from J, the junction kept 10 bases outside the gene matches. This CDR3 is built from 18 residues. From germline, CDR1 is SGHAT and CDR2 FQDESV (reference sequence). The CDR3 DNA is TGTGCCAGCAGCTTGTTTCAACAGGGACTAGGCTCCTACAATGAGCAGTTCTTC. Amino acids: CASSLFQQGLGSYNEQFF.

This chain links TRBV12-2 with TRBJ1-4; the DNA was not compared with TRBD1, the D call given in the table. TRBV12-2 is noted as a pseudogene. The CDR3 has 16 amino acids. Written as DNA, the CDR3 is TGTGCAAGTCGCTTCCGGAGAGGCAGGGGGCTTCGGAAACTGTTTTTT. Protein sequence: CASRFRRGRGLRKLFF.

This chain connects TRBV18 to TRBJ1-1, with D maybe TRBD1 (5 bases). The CDR3 spans 15 residues. V was pared by 3 bases and J by 4 bases, with 15 bases between. Germline loops: CDR1 KGHSH, CDR2 LQKENI. The CDR3, as DNA: TGTGCCAGCTCACCCGGTGGAGGGGTGGTCACTGAAGCTTTCTTT. Protein product: CASSPGGGVVTEAFF.

The chain carries TRBV15 and TRBJ2-2; D might be TRBD2 (6 bases). V was shortened by 0 bases and J by 8 bases, with 13 bases between the two germline ends. CDR3 size: 15 residues. Looked up from germline, CDR1 is LNHNV and CDR2 is YYDKDF (reference sequence). This CDR3 is CATSRDGTGVGELFF. The DNA of the CDR3 is TGTGCCACCAGCAGAGATGGGACGGGAGTAGGGGAGCTGTTTTTT.

V and J are TRBV19 and TRBJ2-7; 12 nucleotides line up with TRBD1. The V and J ends lost 5 bases and 4 bases, in that order; junction bases with no gene match: 12. Germline CDR1 LNHDA, CDR2 SQIVND (reference sequence). The CDR3 is made up of 17 amino acids. The CDR3 sequence is CASSFSPGQGAAYEQYF. The DNA for the CDR3 is TGTGCCAGTAGTTTTTCTCCGGGACAGGGGGCAGCGTACGAGCAGTACTTC.

This chain uses TRBV7-2 with TRBJ2-1, with 8 bases aligning to TRBD2. V was pared by 3 bases and J by 0 bases, with 4 bases of the junction left unmatched. CDR3 length equals 16 residues. CDR1 is SGHTA, CDR2 FQGNSA, per germline. The CDR3 region has the DNA TGTGCCAGCAGCTTCTCTAGCGGGTTCTCCTACAATGAGCAGTTCTTC. It translates to CASSFSSGFSYNEQFF.

This chain links TRBV7-9 with TRBJ2-2; weak D call: TRBD2 (6 bases). CDR3 size: 16 residues. Trimming stripped 7 bases from V and 1 base from J, with 16 bases between. Germline CDR1 SEHNR, CDR2 FQNEAQ (reference sequence). This CDR3 is CASTRGGGVNTGELFF. The DNA of the CDR3 is TGTGCCAGCACCCGAGGCGGCGGGGTGAACACCGGGGAGCTGTTTTTT. Using reference TRBV7-9 and TRBJ2-2 for the parts outside the CDR3, the full variable domain is DTGVSQNPRHKITKRGQNVTFRCDPISEHNRLYWYRQTLGQGPEFLTYFQNEAQLEKSRLLSDRFSAERPKGSFSTLEIQRTEQGDSAMYLCASTRGGGVNTGELFFGEGSRLTVL.